The rows below give T cell receptor beta chains drawn from one sample of a study of T cells in Graves' hyperthyroidism and ophthalmopathy. TCRdb itself ran the multiplex PCR reads through MiXCR, one entry per CDR3 protein. The sample contains approximately 410,000 distinct CDR3 sequences, about an eighth of which appear only once. Sequenced material: blood. These receptors originate from a young woman with Graves' hyperthyroidism. The CDR3 runs from the conserved cysteine through the conserved F or W. The D gene is left open where the match is weak. Clone size is stated in some rows and not others, as once, few, many or a class when expanded.

CDR3 protein | CDR3 DNA | D gene | J gene | V gene | clone size
CASSLVPRDRDSYEQYF | TGTGCCAGCAGCTTAGTTCCGAGGGACAGGGATTCCTACGAGCAGTACTTC | TRBD1 | TRBJ2-7 | TRBV11-2 | many
CASSSYRDTAETQYF | TGTGCCAGTAGTTCCTACAGGGATACAGCGGAGACCCAGTACTTC | - | TRBJ2-5 | TRBV19 | -
CASSLGWGRGGNTEAFF | TGTGCCAGCAGCTTAGGGTGGGGGAGGGGAGGGAACACTGAAGCTTTCTTT | - | TRBJ1-1 | TRBV7-2 | few
CASSVLSAAESYEQYF | TGTGCCAGCAGTGTCCTCTCGGCCGCTGAGTCCTACGAGCAGTACTTC | - | TRBJ2-7 | TRBV6-2/TRBV6-3 | -
CASSQTLFYEQYF | TGTGCCAGCAGCCAGACCTTATTCTACGAGCAGTACTTC | - | TRBJ2-7 | TRBV3-1 | -
CASSWDGRNTGELFF | TGTGCCAGCTCATGGGACGGACGGAACACCGGGGAGCTGTTTTTT | - | TRBJ2-2 | TRBV18 | -
CAISSGPQHTEAFF | TGTGCCATCAGTAGCGGACCGCAGCACACTGAAGCTTTCTTT | - | TRBJ1-1 | TRBV10-3 | many
CASSLGFGTYNEQFF | TGTGCCAGCAGCTTAGGTTTCGGGACTTACAATGAGCAGTTCTTC | - | TRBJ2-1 | TRBV7-2 | many
CASSLEGEFRGTEAFF | TGTGCCAGCAGCTTAGAAGGAGAGTTTCGGGGGACTGAAGCTTTCTTT | - | TRBJ1-1 | TRBV11-2 | -
CAWSLAGGFYEQFF | TGTGCCTGGAGCCTAGCGGGAGGTTTCTATGAGCAGTTCTTC | TRBD2 | TRBJ2-1 | TRBV30 | many
CASSLVTGRTMPRGDGYTF | TGTGCCAGCAGCTTAGTAACAGGGAGGACGATGCCCCGGGGCGATGGCTACACCTTC | - | TRBJ1-2 | TRBV11-2 | many
CSAALSSYEQYF | TGCAGTGCTGCCTTAAGCTCCTACGAGCAGTACTTC | - | TRBJ2-7 | TRBV20-1 | many
CASSISGVDEQFF | TGTGCCAGCAGCATATCGGGGGTGGATGAGCAGTTCTTC | - | TRBJ2-1 | TRBV7-3 | many
CASSPSVSNYGYTF | TGCGCCAGCAGCCCGTCCGTTTCTAACTATGGCTACACCTTC | - | TRBJ1-2 | TRBV4-3 | -
CASSVGAGNNEQFF | TGCGCCAGCAGTGTTGGGGCGGGAAACAATGAGCAGTTCTTC | - | TRBJ2-1 | TRBV10-1 | -
CASSQRQGAGNQPQHF | TGTGCCAGCAGCCAGCGACAGGGGGCAGGCAATCAGCCCCAGCATTTT | TRBD1 | TRBJ1-5 | TRBV4-2 | few
CASSNIPDGQETQYF | TGCGCCAGCAGCAATATACCGGACGGACAAGAGACCCAGTACTTC | - | TRBJ2-5 | TRBV5-1 | many
CASSPDRARSETQYF | TGTGCCAGCAGTCCCGACAGAGCGCGTTCCGAGACCCAGTACTTC | - | TRBJ2-5 | TRBV28 | many
CASRPPGQGNTGELFF | TGTGCCAGCAGACCCCCGGGACAGGGGAACACCGGGGAGCTGTTTTTT | TRBD1 | TRBJ2-2 | TRBV5-4 | few
CASSYKTGGRYNEQFF | TGTGCCAGCAGCTACAAGACAGGGGGTCGCTACAATGAGCAGTTCTTC | TRBD1 | TRBJ2-1 | TRBV3-1 | many
CASSSLPTGTNEKLFF | TGTGCCAGCAGCTCCCTTCCGACAGGGACTAATGAAAAACTGTTTTTT | TRBD1 | TRBJ1-4 | TRBV7-9 | few